Presented here are 27 T cell receptor beta chains from one specimen sequenced in a study of preoperative IRX-2 immunotherapy in early breast cancer. The repertoire was sequenced with immunoSEQ multiplex PCR; TCRdb's copy has only in-frame clones and lacks some. The sample has just over 25,000 clones, about 81% seen once. Sample treatment: preoperative locoregional IRX-2 cytokine immunotherapy. Here the sequenced sample was lymph node tissue, taken after IRX-2 immunotherapy. These receptors were taken from a human donor with breast cancer.

The chain links TRBV11-3 to TRBJ2-3; maybe TRBD2 (6 bases). In germline, CDR1 is SGHNT, CDR2 YENEEA. This CDR3 contains 14 residues. Trimming cost V 3 bases and J 2 bases, with 9 bases left between them. CDR3 bases: TGTGCCAGCAGCTTTGGGACTCCCACAGATACGCAGTATTTT. It encodes CASSFGTPTDTQYF.

The chain recombines TRBV6-8 with TRBJ2-6; maybe TRBD1 (6 bases). The length of the CDR3 is 17 residues. Germline-derived CDR1 and CDR2 are MNHGY and SAAAGT. Trimming took 8 bases from V and 0 from J, leaving 17 bases between them. The CDR3 sequence: CASLSRGPASGANVLTF. The CDR3 coding sequence is TGTGCCAGCCTCTCCAGGGGCCCAGCCTCTGGGGCCAACGTCCTGACTTTC.

The chain employs TRBV6-8 and TRBJ1-4, with TRBD1 identical over 9 bases. CDR3 length: 13 amino acids. Trimming took 10 bases from V and 9 from J; bases not matched to a gene: 9. Germline CDR1 is MNHGY and CDR2 is SAAAGT. CDR3 protein: CAIAATGGQKLFF. The CDR3 DNA follows: TGTGCCATCGCGGCGACAGGGGGGCAAAAACTGTTTTTT.

This chain links TRBV6-8 with TRBJ1-2; TRBD1 might be the D (5 bases). V gave up 0 bases and J gave up 7 bases, with 15 bases separating them. The germline V gene has CDR1 MNHGY and CDR2 SAAAGT. The CDR3 extends over 15 amino acids. CDR3 in amino acids: CASSYSEGALGGYTF. The CDR3 DNA follows: TGTGCCAGCAGTTACTCTGAAGGGGCCCTCGGTGGCTACACCTTC.

V gene TRBV9 combines with J gene TRBJ2-5; 8 nucleotides line up with TRBD2. The CDR3 has 13 amino acids. Germline V gives CDR1 SGDLS, CDR2 YYNGEE. Trimming at V came to 10 bases and at J to 0 bases, leaving 5 bases not matched to a gene. This CDR3 is CAGSGAYQETQYF. DNA for the CDR3: TGTGCCGGTAGCGGGGCCTACCAAGAGACCCAGTACTTC.

V usage is TRBV18 and J usage is TRBJ1-4; the match to TRBD1 covers 7 bases. The CDR3 totals 15 residues. Germline V lookup: CDR1 KGHSH, CDR2 LQKENI. Unmatched junction bases numbered 5, after V lost 3 bases and J lost 4 bases. CDR3 nucleotide sequence: TGTGCCAGCTCACCCAACCGGGACAGTAATGAAAAACTGTTTTTT. Amino acids: CASSPNRDSNEKLFF.

The V and J genes are TRBV19 and TRBJ2-7; no definite D call. The CDR3 consists of 13 residues. Trimming shortened V by 8 bases and J by 3 bases, and 14 bases separated the two germline ends. The germline gives CDR1 LNHDA, CDR2 SQIVND (reference sequence). CDR3 amino acids: CASSGRIGYEQYV. In DNA, the CDR3 is TGTGCCAGTTCCGGTCGGATCGGCTACGAGCAGTACGTC.

This chain links TRBV19 with TRBJ1-1; maybe TRBD1 (5 bases). V lost 2 bases and J 3 bases, leaving 10 bases between the germline ends. The germline V gene has CDR1 LNHDA and CDR2 SQIVND (reference sequence). The CDR3 totals 14 residues. CDR3 residues: CASSIQGMDTEAFF. The CDR3 coding sequence is TGTGCCAGTAGTATACAGGGTATGGACACTGAAGCTTTCTTT.

The gene calls are TRBV18 and TRBJ2-1; TRBD2 matches at 13 bases. Looked up from germline, CDR1 is KGHSH and CDR2 is LQKENI. This CDR3 region has 15 residues. V dropped 4 bases and J dropped 10; count of bases not matched to a gene: 7. The CDR3: CASSLRLAGGEEQFF. CDR3 DNA: TGTGCCAGCTCACTTCGACTAGCGGGGGGCGAGGAGCAGTTCTTC.

This clone was seen only once. The chain recombines TRBV23-1 with TRBJ2-1, with 9 bases lining up with TRBD2. TRBV23-1 is flagged as an ORF with uncertain function. The CDR3 sequence is 16 residues long. The V segment lost 6 bases and the J segment 6 bases; nucleotides outside the gene matches: 12. CDR3 region: CASSGGLAGRINEQFF. The CDR3 coding sequence is TGCGCCAGCAGCGGGGGGCTAGCGGGGCGTATCAATGAGCAGTTCTTC.

V gene TRBV10-2 combines with J gene TRBJ1-1, with D unclear. Trimming removed 2 bases from V and 1 base from J, with 8 bases in between. The CDR3 has 14 residues. CDR1 is WSHSY, CDR2 SAAADI, per germline. The CDR3 DNA reads TGCGCCAGCAGTGAGCGGGCCGAGAACACTGAAGCTTTCTTT. Translating gives CASSERAENTEAFF.

In this sample, this clone turned up a few times. The chain recombines TRBV10-2 with TRBJ1-4; 8 positions agree with TRBD1. Germline CDR1 WSHSY, CDR2 SAAADI. V gave up 1 base and J gave up 15 bases; unmatched junction bases: 7. The CDR3 runs 13 residues. The CDR3 spells CASSEYADRELFF. CDR3 sequence (DNA): TGCGCCAGCAGTGAGTACGCGGACAGGGAGTTGTTTTTT.

V usage is TRBV2 and J usage is TRBJ1-2; D ambiguous. From germline, CDR1 is SNHLY and CDR2 FYNNEI. The CDR3 extends over 17 amino acids. V lost 7 bases, J lost 6 bases, and 27 bases lay in between. This CDR3 reads CASIKTTGRGNPDGYTF. The CDR3 DNA reads as TGTGCCAGCATTAAAACTACCGGCCGGGGTAATCCTGATGGCTACACCTTC.

This clone was seen only a few times. V is TRBV7-7 and J is TRBJ1-6; 8 positions match TRBD1. With V trimmed by 4 bases and J by 14 bases, 13 bases remained unmatched. The CDR3 is made up of 15 amino acids. Germline V gives CDR1 SSHAT, CDR2 FNYEAQ (reference sequence). The CDR3 reads CASSSPGTGTQSLHF. The CDR3 coding sequence is TGTGCCAGCAGCTCCCCCGGGACAGGAACGCAATCCCTCCACTTT.

In its sample, this clone was seen once. The V call is TRBV19, the J call TRBJ1-2; D may be TRBD1 (6 bases). The V and J ends lost 5 bases and 1 base respectively, with 17 bases between them. This CDR3 comprises 16 residues. The germline CDR1 and CDR2 sequences are LNHDA and SQIVND (reference sequence). This CDR3 is CASSAERTVLNYGYTF. CDR3 coding DNA: TGTGCCAGTAGTGCAGAAAGGACAGTCCTTAACTATGGCTACACCTTC.

The chain links TRBV11-3 to TRBJ2-2, with 7 nucleotides matching TRBD1. Germline V lookup: CDR1 SGHNT, CDR2 YENEEA. V shed 5 bases and J 9 bases; nucleotides not matched to a gene: 18. The CDR3 has 17 residues. CDR3: CASSLLLTGVPRWELFF. For the CDR3, the DNA is TGTGCCAGCAGCCTTCTCCTCACAGGGGTCCCCAGGTGGGAGCTGTTTTTT. Full variable domain (rest looked up from reference TRBV11-3 and TRBJ2-2): EAGVVQSPRYKIIEKKQPVAFWCNPISGHNTLYWYLQNLGQGPELLIRYENEEAVDDSQLPKDRFSAERLKGVDSTLKIQPAELGDSAVYLCASSLLLTGVPRWELFFGEGSRLTVL.

CDR3 in amino acids: CASSYPQGAYAGELFF. The CDR3 DNA reads TGTGCCAGCAGTTACCCGCAGGGGGCGTATGCCGGGGAGCTGTTTTTT. This chain joins TRBV6-8 and TRBJ2-2; 8 positions match TRBD1. The germline gives CDR1 MNHGY, CDR2 SAAAGT. CDR3 size: 16 residues. Trimming cost V 2 bases and J 6 bases; bases outside gene matches: 8.

The chain uses TRBV15 and TRBJ1-1; D unresolved. Between the trimmed V and J ends, which lost 1 base and 1 base, there was a span of 13 bases. The CDR3 spans 16 residues. Germline CDR1 is LNHNV and CDR2 is YYDKDF (reference sequence). CDR3 protein: CATSRGPLIGNTEAFF. The CDR3 DNA sequence: TGTGCCACCAGCAGAGGGCCCTTGATAGGGAACACTGAAGCTTTCTTT.

The chain recombines TRBV23-1 with TRBJ1-1; D is undetermined. TRBV23-1 is treated as an ORF (open reading frame) with a function not yet certain. The CDR3 length is 13 residues. V was trimmed by 6 bases and J by 5 bases, leaving 13 bases between them. In nucleotides, the CDR3 is TGCGCCAGCAGCTTAGATCGGGGAACTGAAGCTTTCTTT. As protein: CASSLDRGTEAFF.

This rearrangement joins TRBV6-8 to TRBJ1-6; the match to TRBD1 covers 7 bases. The germline V gene has CDR1 MNHGY and CDR2 SAAAGT. The V and J ends lost 6 bases and 9 bases, in that order; junction bases with no gene match: 8. The CDR3 is 14 amino acids. In DNA form, the CDR3 reads TGTGCCAGCAGCAACAGGGGCGGAGGTTCACCCCTCCACTTT. Its protein is CASSNRGGGSPLHF.

The chain combines TRBV5-1 with TRBJ2-2; a weak D match, TRBD2 (5 bases). The germline V gene encodes CDR1 SGHRS and CDR2 YFSETQ. CDR3 length equals 15 residues. V gave up 3 bases and J gave up 3 bases, with 12 bases separating them. CDR3 DNA sequence: TGCGCCAGCAGCTGGCTACTAGGAGACACCGGGGAGCTGTTTTTT. Protein product: CASSWLLGDTGELFF. The full variable domain, completed using reference TRBV5-1 and TRBJ2-2, is KAGVTQTPRYLIKTRGQQVTLSCSPISGHRSVSWYQQTPGQGLQFLFEYFSETQRNKGNFPGRFSGRQFSNSRSEMNVSTLELGDSALYLCASSWLLGDTGELFFGEGSRLTVL.

V is TRBV12-5 and J is TRBJ1-1; D unresolved. Trimming took off 4 bases at V and 1 base at J, with 10 bases between the two ends. Germline CDR1 and CDR2: LGHNT and FRNRAP. The CDR3 has 14 residues. The CDR3 region has the DNA TGTGCTAGTGGTTATGACACGAGGAACACTGAAGCTTTCTTT. This encodes CASGYDTRNTEAFF. The full variable domain, its missing parts supplied by reference TRBV12-5 and TRBJ1-1, is DARVTQTPRHKVTEMGQEVTMRCQPILGHNTVFWYRQTMMQGLELLAYFRNRAPLDDSGMPKDRFSAEMPDATLATLKIQPSEPRDSAVYFCASGYDTRNTEAFFGQGTRLTVV.

This rearrangement joins TRBV29-1 to TRBJ2-3; either TRBD1 or TRBD2 may fit D (5 bases each). The CDR3 is 15 residues long. Germline lookup yields CDR1 SQVTM and CDR2 ANQGSEA. V lost 4 bases and J 7 bases, leaving 21 bases between the germline ends. As DNA, the CDR3 is TGCAGCGTTGGTCCCAGACTGGGGGTCGAGTATACGCAGTATTTT. Its translation is CSVGPRLGVEYTQYF.

The chain couples TRBV28 to TRBJ1-5, with D possibly matching TRBD1 (5 bases). The CDR3 length is 15 residues. Germline CDR1 is MDHEN and CDR2 is SYDVKM. V gave up 6 bases and J gave up 4 bases, with 16 bases separating them. The CDR3 spells CASSPAGRGNQPQHF. The CDR3 DNA reads as TGTGCCAGCAGCCCCGCGGGGCGAGGGAATCAGCCCCAGCATTTT. Drawing the rest from reference TRBV28 and TRBJ1-5, the complete variable domain is DVKVTQSSRYLVKRTGEKVFLECVQDMDHENMFWYRQDPGLGLRLIYFSYDVKMKEKGDIPEGYSVSREKKERFSLILESASTNQTSMYLCASSPAGRGNQPQHFGDGTRLSIL.

V usage is TRBV19 and J usage is TRBJ1-2; a weak D match, TRBD1 (6 bases). The V gene's germline CDR1 is LNHDA and CDR2 SQIVND (reference sequence). The CDR3 runs 15 residues. V gave up 5 bases and J gave up 0 bases, with 13 bases separating them. The CDR3 protein is CASSSTTGANYGYTF. CDR3 DNA: TGTGCCAGTAGTTCCACGACAGGAGCTAACTATGGCTACACCTTC. The full variable domain, completed using reference TRBV19 and TRBJ1-2, is DGGITQSPKYLFRKEGQNVTLSCEQNLNHDAMYWYRQDPGQGLRLIYYSQIVNDFQKGDIAEGYSVSREKKESFPLTVTSAQKNPTAFYLCASSSTTGANYGYTFGSGTRLTVV.

The J gene is TRBJ2-1, the V gene TRBV5-1; D not certain. The CDR3 is 15 amino acids. Germline assignment: CDR1 SGHRS and CDR2 YFSETQ. V lost 4 bases to trimming and J lost 3 bases, with 14 bases between them. The CDR3 here is CASSMSGTNYNEQFF. CDR3 in DNA: TGCGCCAGCAGCATGTCGGGCACCAACTACAATGAGCAGTTCTTC.

The count of this clone is one. The rearrangement uses TRBV5-1 and TRBJ2-2; 10 bases align to TRBD1. Germline V lookup: CDR1 SGHRS, CDR2 YFSETQ. V trimming: 4 bases; J trimming: 6 bases; junction bases outside the gene matches: 6. The CDR3 has 15 residues. CDR3 residues: CASSTDRGRAGELFF. CDR3 sequence (DNA): TGCGCCAGCAGCACCGACAGGGGGCGCGCCGGGGAGCTGTTTTTT. Based on the CDR3 plus reference TRBV5-1 and TRBJ2-2, the full variable domain is KAGVTQTPRYLIKTRGQQVTLSCSPISGHRSVSWYQQTPGQGLQFLFEYFSETQRNKGNFPGRFSGRQFSNSRSEMNVSTLELGDSALYLCASSTDRGRAGELFFGEGSRLTVL.